Below, 30 T cell receptor beta chains from the same sample are listed, as sequenced in a study of T cells after yellow fever vaccination. TCRdb reprocessed the 5' RACE reads with MiXCR, giving one entry per CDR3 protein. The sample carries some 120,000 distinct CDR3 sequences, about 15% recorded once. The source was CD8+ T cells sorted from PBMCs, collected 5 days after the yellow fever booster vaccination. The origin of the receptors is a man between 18 and 35 years old who received the YFV17D yellow fever vaccine.

In its sample, this clonotype was seen a few times. The V and J genes are TRBV19 and TRBJ1-5; no clear D gene. The CDR3 loop spans 15 amino acids. V was clipped by 3 bases and J by 3 bases, with 12 bases between them. Germline V gene data show CDR1 as LNHDA and CDR2 as SQIVND (reference sequence). CDR3 residues: CASSMGRLFNQPQHF. DNA for the CDR3: TGTGCCAGTAGTATGGGCAGATTATTCAATCAGCCCCAGCATTTT.

This clonotype appeared a few times. The chain recombines TRBV6-2 or TRBV6-3 with TRBJ1-5, with 12 bases that match TRBD1. Germline CDR1 is MNHEY and CDR2 is SVGEGT. Losses at the gene ends were 2 bases for V and 7 bases for J; bases not matched to a gene: 3. The CDR3 has 15 residues. The CDR3 coding sequence is TGTGCCAGCAGTTACGGGGACAGGGGGCTCCAGCCCCAGCATTTT. It is translated as CASSYGDRGLQPQHF.

V is TRBV5-1 and J is TRBJ2-7; possible D gene TRBD1, 6 bases. The CDR3 is 14 residues long. The germline V gene has CDR1 SGHRS and CDR2 YFSETQ. Trimming pared 4 bases from V and 2 bases from J, leaving 13 bases between. CDR3 bases: TGCGCCAGCAGCCCAACAGGGTTAACCTACGAGCAGTACGTC. It translates to CASSPTGLTYEQYV.

V gene TRBV20-1 combines with J gene TRBJ2-5, with 7 nucleotides matching TRBD1. The trim removed 6 bases at V and 5 bases at J, leaving 9 bases unmatched. Germline V gene data show CDR1 as DFQATT and CDR2 as SNEGSKA (reference sequence). This CDR3 region has 13 residues. In nucleotides, the CDR3 is TGCAGTGCGGGGACAGTTGGGGAGGAGACCCAGTACTTC. It is translated as CSAGTVGEETQYF.

This chain connects TRBV6-5 to TRBJ1-2; unclear D gene. Germline V lookup: CDR1 MNHEY, CDR2 SVGAGI. V lost 5 bases and J lost 2, with 15 bases in between. This CDR3 is 15 amino acids long. CDR3 coding DNA: TGTGCCAGCAGTCCCACGACGACTGAAAACTATGGCTACACCTTC. This encodes CASSPTTTENYGYTF.

This chain links TRBV12-3 or TRBV12-4 with TRBJ1-4; D is ambiguous. Trimming took 7 bases from V and 8 from J, leaving 14 bases between them. The CDR3 consists of 13 residues. CDR3 DNA: TGTGCCAGCAAGGACCTCCTGGCCGAAAAACTGTTTTTT. Its translation is CASKDLLAEKLFF.

This clonotype showed up just a few times. The V call is TRBV10-2, the J call TRBJ2-7, with D possibly being TRBD1 or TRBD2 (5 bases each). V shed 6 bases and J shed 4 bases, with 10 bases lying between them. Per the germline V gene, CDR1 is WSHSY and CDR2 is SAAADI. The CDR3 has 12 amino acids. CDR3: CASRGVSYEQYF. CDR3 in DNA: TGCGCCAGCAGGGGGGTTTCATACGAGCAGTACTTC.

V is TRBV4-1 and J is TRBJ2-5; D is undetermined. Germline loops: CDR1 MGHRA, CDR2 YSYEKL. V was pared by 6 bases and J by 5 bases, with 7 bases between. The CDR3 has 11 residues. The CDR3, as DNA: TGCGCCAGCAGGGGCAGGGAGACCCAGTACTTC. The encoded protein is CASRGRETQYF.

The chain uses TRBV18 and TRBJ1-1, with TRBD1 identical over 8 bases. CDR1 KGHSH and CDR2 LQKENI come from the germline V gene. J lost 4 bases, V lost 6 bases, and 7 bases had no gene match. The CDR3 is made up of 14 amino acids. DNA of the CDR3: TGTGCCAGCTCGCGACAGGGGACGCGCACTGAAGCTTTCTTT. Its translation is CASSRQGTRTEAFF. Looking up the rest from reference TRBV18 and TRBJ1-1 gives the full variable domain: NAGVMQNPRHLVRRRGQEARLRCSPMKGHSHVYWYRQLPEEGLKFMVYLQKENIIDESGMPKERFSAEFPKEGPSILRIQQVVRGDSAAYFCASSRQGTRTEAFFGQGTRLTVV.

This clonotype came up a few times. The chain has TRBV7-6 and TRBJ1-3; no clear D. CDR1 is SGHVS, CDR2 FNYEAQ, per germline. The CDR3 totals 16 residues. V gave up 7 bases and J gave up 0 bases, with 16 bases separating them. The CDR3 is CASTISTDYSGNTIYF. The DNA of the CDR3 is TGTGCCAGCACTATATCGACTGACTACTCTGGAAACACCATATATTTT.

This clonotype was detected only a few times. The gene calls are TRBV12-3 or TRBV12-4 and TRBJ1-4, with unresolved D. The CDR3 length is 15 residues. Trimming took off 7 bases at V and 0 bases at J, with 12 bases between the two ends. CDR3 loop: CASKANTATNEKLFF. CDR3 DNA: TGTGCCAGCAAAGCCAACACGGCAACTAATGAAAAACTGTTTTTT.

This clonotype occurred a few times. V gene TRBV3-1 combines with J gene TRBJ2-5; 7 bases map to TRBD1. V shed 7 bases and J 7 bases; nucleotides not matched to a gene: 12. The CDR3 runs 14 residues. The germline CDR1 and CDR2 sequences are LGHDT and YNNKEL (reference sequence). The CDR3 is CASTGTVGGWTQYF. The CDR3 DNA reads as TGTGCCAGCACCGGGACAGTAGGGGGATGGACCCAGTACTTC.

The CDR3 spells CASSYEGLNTEAFF. CDR3 bases: TGTGCCAGCAGTTACGAGGGCTTGAACACTGAAGCTTTCTTT. The rearrangement uses TRBV6-5 and TRBJ1-1, with no clear D. The CDR3 runs 14 residues. Per germline, CDR1 MNHEY and CDR2 SVGAGI. With 2 bases removed from V and 0 bases from J, the gap between germline ends came to 7 bases.

The gene calls are TRBV4-1 and TRBJ1-6; no firm D call. V lost 1 base and J 10 bases, leaving 17 bases between the germline ends. The germline CDR1 and CDR2 sequences are MGHRA and YSYEKL. The CDR3 sequence is 16 residues long. The CDR3 sequence is CASSQGGRNLMSPLHF. In DNA, the CDR3 is TGCGCCAGCAGCCAAGGGGGAAGGAACCTAATGTCACCCCTCCACTTT.

This clonotype was seen only a few times. The rearrangement links TRBV6-2 or TRBV6-3 to TRBJ2-7; maybe TRBD1 (5 bases). Trimming left V 4 bases short and J 2 bases short, with 12 bases between. CDR1 and CDR2 from the germline V gene are MNHEY and SVGEGT. The CDR3 is made up of 14 amino acids. CDR3 residues: CASSSPGKAYEQYF. CDR3 in DNA: TGTGCCAGCAGTTCACCAGGGAAGGCCTACGAGCAGTACTTC.

There are a few counts of this clonotype. V is TRBV4-1 and J is TRBJ1-3; D remains ambiguous. This CDR3 is built from 13 residues. Germline V gene sequence: CDR1 MGHRA, CDR2 YSYEKL. V was cut by 3 bases and J by 7 bases, with 10 bases left in between. In nucleotides, the CDR3 is TGCGCCAGCAGCCACTATCAGGAGAACACCATATATTTT. Its protein product is CASSHYQENTIYF.

The chain couples TRBV24-1 to TRBJ2-1, with a weak D call TRBD1 (6 bases). Germline CDR1 reads KGHDR; CDR2 reads SFDVKD. With 0 bases removed from V and 6 bases from J, the gap between germline ends came to 11 bases. The CDR3 covers 15 residues. This chain's CDR3 is CATSDLQGGPNEQFF. The CDR3 coding sequence is TGTGCCACCAGTGATTTGCAAGGGGGACCCAATGAGCAGTTCTTC.

This chain uses TRBV6-2 or TRBV6-3 with TRBJ1-6; TRBD1 might be the D (6 bases). The CDR3 is made up of 14 amino acids. The germline V gene encodes CDR1 MNHEY and CDR2 SVGEGT. Trimming took off 6 bases at V and 5 bases at J, with 11 bases between the two ends. CDR3 DNA sequence: TGTGCCAGCAGCGCCGGGACAAATAATTCACCCCTCCACTTT. Translating it yields CASSAGTNNSPLHF.

This clonotype was seen only a few times. This chain connects TRBV9 to TRBJ2-5; a weak D match, TRBD1 (6 bases). Germline lookup yields CDR1 SGDLS and CDR2 YYNGEE. Trimming cost V 7 bases and J 2 bases, with 15 bases left between them. CDR3 length equals 14 residues. In DNA form, the CDR3 reads TGTGCCAGCCTAGAACAGGGCTTTCAAGAGACCCAGTACTTC. Translating gives CASLEQGFQETQYF.

The chain uses TRBV27 and TRBJ2-6; D not resolved. This CDR3 contains 15 residues. CDR1 and CDR2 (germline): MNHEY, SMNVEV (reference sequence). The ends were cut back, 0 bases at V and 1 base at J, with 4 bases in the middle. CDR3 sequence: CASSLSLSGANVLTF. CDR3 sequence (DNA): TGTGCCAGCAGTTTATCGCTGTCTGGGGCCAACGTCCTGACTTTC.

This chain uses TRBV3-1 with TRBJ2-2, with TRBD2 as a possible D gene (6 bases). V was trimmed by 4 bases and J by 7 bases, leaving 13 bases between them. Germline CDR1 reads LGHDT; CDR2 reads YNNKEL (reference sequence). The CDR3 is made up of 14 amino acids. CDR3 DNA: TGTGCCAGCAGCCCCAGGGACTCCGGCGGGGAGCTGTTTTTT. Protein product: CASSPRDSGGELFF.

In this sample, this clonotype turned up a few times. The chain couples TRBV27 to TRBJ1-1; no definite D call. Germline values: CDR1 MNHEY, CDR2 SMNVEV (reference sequence). Deletions cut 3 bases from V and 1 base from J, with 6 bases between. The CDR3 length is 13 residues. The CDR3 region is CASSFGSNTEAFF. CDR3 nucleotides: TGTGCCAGCAGTTTCGGGTCGAACACTGAAGCTTTCTTT.

This clonotype was seen more than once but under ten times. The CDR3 DNA is TGTGCCAGCAGCCAAGGACTAGCGGGGGGAATCTCCTACAATGAGCAGTTCTTC. This codes for CASSQGLAGGISYNEQFF. The genes are TRBV3-1 and TRBJ2-1, with 13 bases lining up with TRBD2. Germline CDR1 is LGHDT and CDR2 is YNNKEL (reference sequence). The trim removed 1 base at V and 0 bases at J, leaving 3 bases unmatched. CDR3 size: 18 residues.

This clonotype has a single count. The gene calls are TRBV7-9 and TRBJ1-1; a weak D match, TRBD1 (5 bases). Germline V gene sequence: CDR1 SEHNR, CDR2 FQNEAQ (reference sequence). The CDR3 sequence is 17 residues long. Trimming pared 1 base from V and 10 bases from J, leaving 25 bases between. The CDR3 nucleotides are TGTGCCAGCAGCTTAGAGGGAGTGGGGCCTCCGGGGGTAGGAGCTTTCTTT. Translated, it gives CASSLEGVGPPGVGAFF.

This chain joins TRBV7-3 and TRBJ2-1; 9 bases are shared with TRBD2. This CDR3 comprises 16 residues. Germline CDR1 reads SGHTA; CDR2 reads FQGTGA. V was pared by 0 bases and J by 5 bases, with 5 bases of the junction left unmatched. The CDR3 region has the DNA TGTGCCAGCAGCTTAACTGCGGGGGGGAGGAACAATGAGCAGTTCTTC. This codes for CASSLTAGGRNNEQFF.

The chain joins TRBV4-2 to TRBJ2-7; no reliable D call. Germline V gives CDR1 LGHNA, CDR2 YNFKEQ. This CDR3 contains 12 residues. V lost 3 bases and J 3 bases, leaving 6 bases between the germline ends. This chain's CDR3 is CASSHANYEQYF. The CDR3 DNA reads as TGTGCCAGCAGCCATGCCAACTACGAGCAGTACTTC.

This clonotype was seen only a few times. The chain combines TRBV6-4 with TRBJ2-3; 10 bases map to TRBD2. V lost 5 bases and J lost 4; bases outside the gene matches: 9. Germline values: CDR1 MRHNA, CDR2 SNTAGT. CDR3 length: 16 residues. CDR3 DNA: TGTGCCAGCAGTCAGGGTGGCCTAGCGGGGGCAGATACGCAGTATTTT. Translating it yields CASSQGGLAGADTQYF.

This clonotype was seen only a few times. The V call is TRBV6-2 or TRBV6-3, the J call TRBJ2-7; 10 positions agree with TRBD1. This CDR3 has 14 residues. J gave up 4 bases and V 6 bases, and 6 bases lay outside the gene matches. CDR1 MNHEY and CDR2 SVGEGT come from the germline V gene. The CDR3 DNA is TGTGCCAGCAGCGGACAGGGGGTAAGATACGAGCAGTACTTC. Amino acid sequence: CASSGQGVRYEQYF.

V usage is TRBV6-2 or TRBV6-3 and J usage is TRBJ1-6; TRBD1 might be the D (5 bases). The germline V gene encodes CDR1 MNHEY and CDR2 SVGEGT. This CDR3 region has 17 residues. V was trimmed by 4 bases and J by 0 bases, leaving 13 bases between them. This CDR3 reads CASSSGTSGSYNSPLHF. CDR3 in DNA: TGTGCCAGCAGTTCCGGGACCAGTGGCTCCTATAATTCACCCCTCCACTTT.

In this sample, this clonotype turned up many times. This rearrangement joins TRBV12-3 or TRBV12-4 to TRBJ1-6; D remains unclear. Trimming left V 3 bases short and J 0 bases short, with 6 bases between. This CDR3 contains 15 residues. CDR3: CASSLASSYNSPLHF. The CDR3 bases are TGTGCCAGCAGTTTGGCTAGCTCCTATAATTCACCCCTCCACTTT.